This TCR beta chain was sequenced in a study of T cell changes during pregnancy in multiple sclerosis. The CDR3 has 12 residues. With V trimmed by 6 bases and J by 4 bases, 5 bases remained unmatched. Germline V gene lookup returns CDR1 SQVTM and CDR2 ANQGSEA. Measured with immunoSEQ multiplex PCR; TCRdb has only the in-frame clones, and not every one. The data contain 41,000 or so clones, about 88% of them singletons. This TCR derives from a female donor with multiple sclerosis, enrolled in a pregnancy study. The chain carries TRBV29-1 and TRBJ1-2, with 7 nucleotides matching TRBD1. Sequenced material: CD4+ T cells from peripheral blood mononuclear cells, taken in the first trimester of pregnancy. The DNA of the CDR3 is TGCAGCGTCAATACAGGGGCCTATGGCTACACCTTC. This codes for CSVNTGAYGYTF. The entire variable domain, with the rest obtained from reference TRBV29-1 and TRBJ1-2, is as follows: SAVISQKPSRDICQRGTSLTIQCQVDSQVTMMFWYRQQPGQSLTLIATANQGSEATYESGFVIDKFPISRPNLTFSTLTVSNMSPEDSSIYLCSVNTGAYGYTFGSGTRLTVV.